The T cell receptor (beta chain) described here comes from a study of a mutant IDH1 vaccine in newly diagnosed glioma. CDR3 length equals 13 residues. Trimming removed 4 bases from V and 9 bases from J, with 15 bases in between. Germline V gives CDR1 WNHNN, CDR2 SYGVQD (reference sequence). Here immunoSEQ multiplex PCR was the method, and the copy in TCRdb shows in-frame clones only, minus some. The table lists some 44,000 clones, 65% to 90% of them singletons, with 4.5% to 5.5% in the top ten. The time point: week 35, safety follow-up. A single vaccine dose contained 300 ug of mutant IDH1 20-mer peptide, and topical imiquimod was used with it. As to this clone: Its antigen remains unknown.

This TCR was recovered from a woman aged 45-59 years with glioma. The source was PBMCs, collected from a glioma patient whose treatment included an IDH1 peptide vaccine. V and J are TRBV10-1 and TRBJ2-5; D is possibly TRBD1 or TRBD2 (5 bases each). The CDR3 DNA reads TGCGCCAGCAGTGTGAGGGCCCGGGACGCCCAGTACTTC. Protein product: CASSVRARDAQYF.